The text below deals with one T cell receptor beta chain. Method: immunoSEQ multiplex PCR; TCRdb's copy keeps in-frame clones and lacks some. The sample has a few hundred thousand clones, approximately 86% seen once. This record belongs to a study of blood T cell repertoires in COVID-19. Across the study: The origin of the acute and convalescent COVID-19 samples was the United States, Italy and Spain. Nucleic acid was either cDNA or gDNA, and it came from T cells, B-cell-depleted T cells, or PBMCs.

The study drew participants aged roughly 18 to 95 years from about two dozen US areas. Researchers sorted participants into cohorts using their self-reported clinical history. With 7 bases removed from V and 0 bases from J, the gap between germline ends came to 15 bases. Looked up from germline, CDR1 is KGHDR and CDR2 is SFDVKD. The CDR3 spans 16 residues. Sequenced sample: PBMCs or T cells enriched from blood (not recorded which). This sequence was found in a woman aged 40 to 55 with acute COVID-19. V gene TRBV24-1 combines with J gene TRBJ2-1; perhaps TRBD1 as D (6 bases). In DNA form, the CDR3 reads TGTGCCACCAGCCCAGGGGAGCGGAGCTCCTACAATGAGCAGTTCTTC. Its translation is CATSPGERSSYNEQFF.